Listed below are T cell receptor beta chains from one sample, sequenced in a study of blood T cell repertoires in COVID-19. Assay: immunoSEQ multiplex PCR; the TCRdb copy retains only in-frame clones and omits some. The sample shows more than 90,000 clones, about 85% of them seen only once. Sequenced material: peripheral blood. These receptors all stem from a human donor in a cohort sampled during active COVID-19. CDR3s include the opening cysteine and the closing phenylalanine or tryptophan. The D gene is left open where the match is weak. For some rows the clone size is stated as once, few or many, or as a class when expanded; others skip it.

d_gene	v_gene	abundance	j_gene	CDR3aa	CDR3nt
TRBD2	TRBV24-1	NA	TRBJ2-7	CATSDRDYAEQYF	TGTGCCACCAGTGATCGGGACTACGCCGAGCAGTACTTC
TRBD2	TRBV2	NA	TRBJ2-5	CASRIRAGDPQETQYF	TGTGCCAGCAGGATTAGAGCGGGAGACCCCCAAGAGACCCAGTACTTC
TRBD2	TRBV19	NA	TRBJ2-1	CASSIASGSVNEQFF	TGTGCCAGTAGTATCGCTAGCGGGAGCGTCAATGAGCAGTTCTTC
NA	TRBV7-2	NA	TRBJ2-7	CASSLELAHEQYF	TGTGCCAGCAGCTTAGAATTGGCCCACGAGCAGTACTTC
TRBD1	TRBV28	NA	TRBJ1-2	CASRPAGTGSNYGYTF	TGTGCCAGCAGGCCCGCCGGGACAGGGTCTAACTATGGCTACACCTTC
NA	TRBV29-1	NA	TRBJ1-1	CSVTDSLNTEAFF	TGCAGCGTTACGGACAGCTTGAACACTGAAGCTTTCTTT
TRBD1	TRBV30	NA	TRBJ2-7	CAWAPPGTALYEQYF	TGTGCCTGGGCCCCTCCCGGGACAGCGTTATACGAGCAGTACTTC
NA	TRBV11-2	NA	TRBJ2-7	CASSSRLESVEQYF	TGTGCCAGCAGCTCGCGACTAGAATCGGTCGAGCAGTACTTC
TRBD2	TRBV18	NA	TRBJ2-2	CASSPYASGRNTGELFF	TGTGCCAGCTCACCGTACGCGAGCGGGAGGAACACCGGGGAGCTGTTTTTT
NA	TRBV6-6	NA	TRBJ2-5	CASSYSSRGETQYF	TGTGCCAGCAGTTACTCGAGTCGGGGAGAGACCCAGTACTTC
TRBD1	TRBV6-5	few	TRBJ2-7	CASSYSWTGEQYF	TGTGCCAGCAGTTACTCGTGGACAGGCGAGCAGTACTTC
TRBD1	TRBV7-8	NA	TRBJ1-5	CASSRTGGNQPQHF	TGTGCCAGCAGCCGGACAGGGGGCAATCAGCCCCAGCATTTT
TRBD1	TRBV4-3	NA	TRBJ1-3	CASSRQGEGGNTIYF	TGCGCCAGCAGCCGACAGGGTGAGGGAGGAAACACCATATATTTT
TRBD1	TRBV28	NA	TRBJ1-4	CASSKQGVGEKLFF	TGTGCCAGCAGTAAACAGGGGGTAGGTGAAAAACTGTTTTTT
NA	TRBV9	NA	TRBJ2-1	CASSVDRHPNEQFF	TGTGCCAGCAGCGTAGACAGACACCCAAATGAGCAGTTCTTC
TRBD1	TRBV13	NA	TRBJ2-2	CASSVHRDRTLTGELFF	TGTGCCAGCAGCGTACACCGGGACAGGACGCTCACCGGGGAGCTGTTTTTT